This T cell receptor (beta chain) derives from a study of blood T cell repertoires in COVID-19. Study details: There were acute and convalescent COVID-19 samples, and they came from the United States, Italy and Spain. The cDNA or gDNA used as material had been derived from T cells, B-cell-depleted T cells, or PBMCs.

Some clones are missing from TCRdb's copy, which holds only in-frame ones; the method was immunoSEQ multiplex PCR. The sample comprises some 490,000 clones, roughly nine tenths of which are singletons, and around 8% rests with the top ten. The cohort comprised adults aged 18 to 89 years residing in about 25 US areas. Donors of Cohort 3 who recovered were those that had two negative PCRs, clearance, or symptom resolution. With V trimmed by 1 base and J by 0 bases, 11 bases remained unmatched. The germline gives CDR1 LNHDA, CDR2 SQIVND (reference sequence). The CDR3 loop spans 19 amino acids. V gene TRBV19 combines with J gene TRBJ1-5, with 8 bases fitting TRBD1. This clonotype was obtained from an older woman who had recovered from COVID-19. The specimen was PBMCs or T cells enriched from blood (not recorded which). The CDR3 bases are TGTGCCAGTAGTATAGTCGGGGGGACAGGAGCGTATAGCAATCAGCCCCAGCATTTT. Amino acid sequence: CASSIVGGTGAYSNQPQHF.